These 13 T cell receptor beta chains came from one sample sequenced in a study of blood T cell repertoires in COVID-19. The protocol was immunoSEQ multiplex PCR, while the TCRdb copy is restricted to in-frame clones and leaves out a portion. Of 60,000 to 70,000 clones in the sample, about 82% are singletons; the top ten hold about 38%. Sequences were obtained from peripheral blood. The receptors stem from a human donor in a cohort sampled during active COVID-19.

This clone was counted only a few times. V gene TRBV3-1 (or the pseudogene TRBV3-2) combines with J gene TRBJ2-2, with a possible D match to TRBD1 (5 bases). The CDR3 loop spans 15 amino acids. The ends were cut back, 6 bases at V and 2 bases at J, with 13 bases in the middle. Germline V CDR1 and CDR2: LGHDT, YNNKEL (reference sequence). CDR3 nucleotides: TGTGCCAGCAGGCCGGGTAGGGGTAACACCGGGGAGCTGTTTTTT. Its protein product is CASRPGRGNTGELFF.

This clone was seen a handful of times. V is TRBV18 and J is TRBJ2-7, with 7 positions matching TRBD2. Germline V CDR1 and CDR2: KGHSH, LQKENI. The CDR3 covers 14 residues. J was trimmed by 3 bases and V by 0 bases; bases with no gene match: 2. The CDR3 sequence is CASSPPTSRYEQYF. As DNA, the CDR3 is TGTGCCAGCTCACCACCGACTAGCCGCTACGAGCAGTACTTC.

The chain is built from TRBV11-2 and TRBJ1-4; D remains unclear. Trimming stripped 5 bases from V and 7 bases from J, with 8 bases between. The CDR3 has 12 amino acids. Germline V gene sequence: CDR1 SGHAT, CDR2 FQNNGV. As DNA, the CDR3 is TGTGCCAGCAGCCGATTAGCTGAAAAACTGTTTTTT. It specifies CASSRLAEKLFF.

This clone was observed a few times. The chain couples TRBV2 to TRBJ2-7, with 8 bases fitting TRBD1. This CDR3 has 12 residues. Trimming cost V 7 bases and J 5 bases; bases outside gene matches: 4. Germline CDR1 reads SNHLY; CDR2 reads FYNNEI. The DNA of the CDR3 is TGTGCCAGCACCCCGGACAGGGACGAGCAGTACTTC. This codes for CASTPDRDEQYF.

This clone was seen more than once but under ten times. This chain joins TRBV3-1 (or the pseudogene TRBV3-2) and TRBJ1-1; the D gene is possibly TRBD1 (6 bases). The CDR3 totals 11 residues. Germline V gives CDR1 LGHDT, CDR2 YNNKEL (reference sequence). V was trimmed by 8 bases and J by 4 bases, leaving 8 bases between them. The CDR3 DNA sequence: TGTGCCAGCGGGGGGGCCACTGAAGCTTTCTTT. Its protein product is CASGGATEAFF.

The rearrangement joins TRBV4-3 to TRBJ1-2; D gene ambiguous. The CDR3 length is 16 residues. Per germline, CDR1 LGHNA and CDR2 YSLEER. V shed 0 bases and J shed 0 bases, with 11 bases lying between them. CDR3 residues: CASSQDFRGANYGYTF. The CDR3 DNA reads TGCGCCAGCAGCCAAGATTTCCGGGGAGCTAACTATGGCTACACCTTC.

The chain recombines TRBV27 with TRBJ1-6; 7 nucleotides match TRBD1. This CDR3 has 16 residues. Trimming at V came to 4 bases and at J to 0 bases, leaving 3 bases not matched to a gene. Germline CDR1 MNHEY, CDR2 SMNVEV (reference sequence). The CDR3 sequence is CASSSDRRSYNSPLHF. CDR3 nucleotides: TGTGCCAGCAGTTCGGACAGGCGCTCCTATAATTCACCCCTCCACTTT.

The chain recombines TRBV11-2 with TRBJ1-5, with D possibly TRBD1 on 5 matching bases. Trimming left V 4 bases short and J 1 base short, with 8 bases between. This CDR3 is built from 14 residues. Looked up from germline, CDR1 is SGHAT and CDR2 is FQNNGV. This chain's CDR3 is CASSSPGSNQPQHF. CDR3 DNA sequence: TGTGCCAGCAGCTCCCCAGGGAGCAATCAGCCCCAGCATTTT.

The CDR3 sequence: CASSWRTGGFGELFF. The CDR3 region has the DNA TGTGCCAGTAGTTGGAGGACAGGGGGCTTCGGGGAGCTGTTTTTT. The chain carries TRBV19 and TRBJ2-2; 11 bases agree with TRBD1. CDR3 length: 15 residues. The V gene end was trimmed by 5 bases and the J gene end by 7 bases; junction bases not matched to a gene: 6. Germline V CDR1 and CDR2: LNHDA, SQIVND (reference sequence).

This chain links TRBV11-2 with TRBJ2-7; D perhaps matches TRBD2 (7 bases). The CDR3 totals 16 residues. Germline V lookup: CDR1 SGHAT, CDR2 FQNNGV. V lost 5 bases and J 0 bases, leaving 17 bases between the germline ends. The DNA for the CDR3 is TGTGCCAGCAGCCCACTAGGGGGGGAATTCTCCTACGAGCAGTACTTC. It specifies CASSPLGGEFSYEQYF.

Here the CDR3 DNA reads TGTGCCAGTAGTGTAGGCTCGGTAGAGACCCAGTACTTC. Encoded protein: CASSVGSVETQYF. The chain employs TRBV19 and TRBJ2-5; D uncertain. The V and J ends lost 5 bases and 4 bases respectively, with 11 bases between them. The germline gives CDR1 LNHDA, CDR2 SQIVND (reference sequence). There are 13 residues in the CDR3. The entire variable domain, with the rest obtained from reference TRBV19 and TRBJ2-5, is as follows: DGGITQSPKYLFRKEGQNVTLSCEQNLNHDAMYWYRQDPGQGLRLIYYSQIVNDFQKGDIAEGYSVSREKKESFPLTVTSAQKNPTAFYLCASSVGSVETQYFGPGTRLLVL.

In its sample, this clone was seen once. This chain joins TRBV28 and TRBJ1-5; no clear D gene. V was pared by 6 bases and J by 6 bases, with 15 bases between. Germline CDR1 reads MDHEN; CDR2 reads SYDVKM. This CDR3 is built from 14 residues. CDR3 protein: CASRVTPRGQPQHF. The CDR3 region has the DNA TGTGCCAGCAGAGTAACTCCCCGCGGTCAGCCCCAGCATTTT.

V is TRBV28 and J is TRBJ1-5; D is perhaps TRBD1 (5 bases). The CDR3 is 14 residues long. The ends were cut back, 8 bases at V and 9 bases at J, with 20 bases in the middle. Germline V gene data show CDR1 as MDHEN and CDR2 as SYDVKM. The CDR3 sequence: CASSRRNGDWPQHF. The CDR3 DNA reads TGTGCCAGCTCCCGAAGGAATGGGGACTGGCCCCAGCATTTT.